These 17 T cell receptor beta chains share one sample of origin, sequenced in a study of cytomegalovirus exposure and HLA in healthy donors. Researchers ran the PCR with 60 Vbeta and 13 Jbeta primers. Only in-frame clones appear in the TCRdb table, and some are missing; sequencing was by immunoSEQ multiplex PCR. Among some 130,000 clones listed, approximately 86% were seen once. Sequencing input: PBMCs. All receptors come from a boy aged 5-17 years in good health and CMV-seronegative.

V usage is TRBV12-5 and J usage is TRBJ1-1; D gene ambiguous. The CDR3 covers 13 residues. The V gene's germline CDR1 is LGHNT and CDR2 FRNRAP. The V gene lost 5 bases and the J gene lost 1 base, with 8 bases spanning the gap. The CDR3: CASGPEGNTEAFF. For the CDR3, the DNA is TGTGCTAGTGGTCCCGAGGGGAACACTGAAGCTTTCTTT.

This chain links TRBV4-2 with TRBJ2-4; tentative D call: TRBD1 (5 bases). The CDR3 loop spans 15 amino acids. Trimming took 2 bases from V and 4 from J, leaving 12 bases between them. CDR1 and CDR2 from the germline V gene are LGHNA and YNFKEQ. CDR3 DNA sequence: TGTGCCAGCAGCCAATCTTCTGCAGGGAAAAACATTCAGTACTTC. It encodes CASSQSSAGKNIQYF.

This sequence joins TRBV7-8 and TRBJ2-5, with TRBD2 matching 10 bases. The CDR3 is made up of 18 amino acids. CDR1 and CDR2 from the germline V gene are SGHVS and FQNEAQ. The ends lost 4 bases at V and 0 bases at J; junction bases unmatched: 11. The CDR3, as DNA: TGTGCCAGCAGCTCCCGACTAGCGGGCAACCCCAACCAAGAGACCCAGTACTTC. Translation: CASSSRLAGNPNQETQYF.

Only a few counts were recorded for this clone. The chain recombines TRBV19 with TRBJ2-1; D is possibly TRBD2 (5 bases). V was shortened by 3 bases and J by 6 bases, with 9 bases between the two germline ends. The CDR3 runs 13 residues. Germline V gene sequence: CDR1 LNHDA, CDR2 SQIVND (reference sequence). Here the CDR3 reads CASSMWAGNEQFF. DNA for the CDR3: TGTGCCAGTAGTATGTGGGCGGGCAATGAGCAGTTCTTC. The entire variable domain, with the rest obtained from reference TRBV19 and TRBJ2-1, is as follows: DGGITQSPKYLFRKEGQNVTLSCEQNLNHDAMYWYRQDPGQGLRLIYYSQIVNDFQKGDIAEGYSVSREKKESFPLTVTSAQKNPTAFYLCASSMWAGNEQFFGPGTRLTVL.

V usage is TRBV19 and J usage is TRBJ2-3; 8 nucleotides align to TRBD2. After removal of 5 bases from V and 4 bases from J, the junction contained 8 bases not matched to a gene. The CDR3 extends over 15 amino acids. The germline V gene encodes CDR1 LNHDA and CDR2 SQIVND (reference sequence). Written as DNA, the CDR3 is TGTGCCAGTAGTGGGAGCGGGAGTTCAGCAGATACGCAGTATTTT. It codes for CASSGSGSSADTQYF.

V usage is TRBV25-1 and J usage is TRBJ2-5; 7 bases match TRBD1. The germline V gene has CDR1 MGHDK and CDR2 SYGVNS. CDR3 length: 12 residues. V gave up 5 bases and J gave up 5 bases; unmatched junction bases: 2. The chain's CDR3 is CASSPRGETQYF. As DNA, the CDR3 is TGTGCCAGCAGTCCCAGGGGGGAGACCCAGTACTTC.

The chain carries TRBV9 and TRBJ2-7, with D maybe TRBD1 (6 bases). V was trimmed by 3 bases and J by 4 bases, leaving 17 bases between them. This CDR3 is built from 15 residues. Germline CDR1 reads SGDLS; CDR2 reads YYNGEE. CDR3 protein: CASSADGTRPYEQYF. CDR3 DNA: TGTGCCAGCAGCGCGGACGGGACACGGCCATACGAGCAGTACTTC.

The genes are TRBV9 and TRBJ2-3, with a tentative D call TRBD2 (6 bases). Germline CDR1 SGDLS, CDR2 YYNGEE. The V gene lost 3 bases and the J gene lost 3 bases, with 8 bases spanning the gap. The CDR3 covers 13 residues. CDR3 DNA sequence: TGTGCCAGCAGCGGACTAGTAACAGATACGCAGTATTTT. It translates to CASSGLVTDTQYF.

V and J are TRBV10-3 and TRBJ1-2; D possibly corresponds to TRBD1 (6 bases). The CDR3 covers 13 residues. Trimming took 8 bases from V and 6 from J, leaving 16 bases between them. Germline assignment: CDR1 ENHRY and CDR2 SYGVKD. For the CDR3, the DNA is TGTGCCATCCAGGGCCCAGGGGAGAATGGCTACACCTTC. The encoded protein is CAIQGPGENGYTF.

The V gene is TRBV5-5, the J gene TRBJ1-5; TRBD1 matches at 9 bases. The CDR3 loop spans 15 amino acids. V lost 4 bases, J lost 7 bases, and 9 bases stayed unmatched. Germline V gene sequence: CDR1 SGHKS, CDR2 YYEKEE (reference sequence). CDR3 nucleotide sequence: TGTGCCAGCAGCCAAGGACAGGGGAATAGGCAGCCCCAGCATTTT. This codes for CASSQGQGNRQPQHF.

This chain's CDR3 is CASPPNTDTQYF. In DNA form, the CDR3 reads TGTGCCAGCCCCCCCAACACAGATACGCAGTATTTT. V is TRBV2 and J is TRBJ2-3; D is undetermined. V was pared by 8 bases and J by 2 bases, with 8 bases between. The CDR3 spans 12 residues. CDR1 and CDR2 (germline): SNHLY, FYNNEI.

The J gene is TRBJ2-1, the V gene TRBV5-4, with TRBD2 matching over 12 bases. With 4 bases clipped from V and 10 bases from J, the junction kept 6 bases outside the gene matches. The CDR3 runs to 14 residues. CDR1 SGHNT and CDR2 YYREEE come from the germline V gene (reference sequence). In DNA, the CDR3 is TGTGCCAGCAGCCCCAGGACTAGCGGGGAGGAGCAGTTCTTC. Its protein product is CASSPRTSGEEQFF.

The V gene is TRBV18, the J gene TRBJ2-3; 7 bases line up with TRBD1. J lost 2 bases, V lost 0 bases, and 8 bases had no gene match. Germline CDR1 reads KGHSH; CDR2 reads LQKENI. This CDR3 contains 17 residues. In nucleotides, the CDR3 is TGTGCCAGCTCACCACCGGGGACAGACAGGGACACAGATACGCAGTATTTT. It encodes CASSPPGTDRDTDTQYF.

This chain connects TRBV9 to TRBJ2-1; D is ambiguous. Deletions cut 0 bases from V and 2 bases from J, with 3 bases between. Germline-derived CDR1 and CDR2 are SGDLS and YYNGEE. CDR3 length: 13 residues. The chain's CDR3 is CASSVDTYNEQFF. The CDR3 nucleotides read TGTGCCAGCAGCGTAGATACCTACAATGAGCAGTTCTTC.

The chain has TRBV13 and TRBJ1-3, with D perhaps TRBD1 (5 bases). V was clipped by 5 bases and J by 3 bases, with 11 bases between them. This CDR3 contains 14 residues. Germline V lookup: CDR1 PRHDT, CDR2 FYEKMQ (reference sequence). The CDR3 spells CASSLGGDGNTIYF. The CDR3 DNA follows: TGTGCCAGCAGCCTCGGGGGGGATGGAAACACCATATATTTT.

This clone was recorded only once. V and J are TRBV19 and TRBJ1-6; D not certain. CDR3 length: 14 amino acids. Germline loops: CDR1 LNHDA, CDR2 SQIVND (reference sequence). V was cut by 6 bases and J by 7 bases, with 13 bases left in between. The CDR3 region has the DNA TGTGCCAGTAGAACCAGGCTCCCCAATTCACCCCTCCACTTT. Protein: CASRTRLPNSPLHF. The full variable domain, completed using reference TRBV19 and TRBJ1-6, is DGGITQSPKYLFRKEGQNVTLSCEQNLNHDAMYWYRQDPGQGLRLIYYSQIVNDFQKGDIAEGYSVSREKKESFPLTVTSAQKNPTAFYLCASRTRLPNSPLHFGNGTRLTVT.

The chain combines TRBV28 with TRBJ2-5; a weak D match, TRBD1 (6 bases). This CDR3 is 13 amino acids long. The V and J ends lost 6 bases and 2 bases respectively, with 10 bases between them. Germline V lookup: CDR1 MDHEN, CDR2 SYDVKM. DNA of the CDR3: TGTGCCAGCAGCATGGGACAACAAGAGACCCAGTACTTC. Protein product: CASSMGQQETQYF.